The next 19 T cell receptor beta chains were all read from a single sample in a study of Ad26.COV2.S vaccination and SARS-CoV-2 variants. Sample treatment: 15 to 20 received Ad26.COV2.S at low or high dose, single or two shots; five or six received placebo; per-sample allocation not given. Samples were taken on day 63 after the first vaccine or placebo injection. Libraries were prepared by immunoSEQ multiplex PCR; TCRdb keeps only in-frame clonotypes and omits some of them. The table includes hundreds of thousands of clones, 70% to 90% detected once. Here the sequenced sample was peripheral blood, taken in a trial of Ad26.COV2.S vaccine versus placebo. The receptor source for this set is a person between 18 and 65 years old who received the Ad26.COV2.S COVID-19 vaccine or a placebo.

CDR3 protein: CASSYSGTGGNYGYTF. DNA of the CDR3: TGTGCCAGCAGTTACTCAGGGACAGGGGGAAACTATGGCTACACCTTC. The chain uses TRBV6-6 and TRBJ1-2, with 11 bases fitting TRBD1. Germline assignment: CDR1 MNHNY and CDR2 SVGAGI (reference sequence). The J segment lost 2 bases and the V segment lost 0 bases, leaving 2 bases of the junction unmatched. This CDR3 spans 16 amino acids.

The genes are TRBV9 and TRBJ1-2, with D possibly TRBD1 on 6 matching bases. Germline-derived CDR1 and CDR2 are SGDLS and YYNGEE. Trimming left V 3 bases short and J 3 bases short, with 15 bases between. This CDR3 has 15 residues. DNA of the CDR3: TGTGCCAGCAGCGCACAGGGTCGGCGGGACTATGGCTACACCTTC. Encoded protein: CASSAQGRRDYGYTF. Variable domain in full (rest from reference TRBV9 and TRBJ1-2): DSGVTQTPKHLITATGQRVTLRCSPRSGDLSVYWYQQSLDQGLQFLIQYYNGEERAKGNILERFSAQQFPDLHSELNLSSLELGDSALYFCASSAQGRRDYGYTFGSGTRLTVV.

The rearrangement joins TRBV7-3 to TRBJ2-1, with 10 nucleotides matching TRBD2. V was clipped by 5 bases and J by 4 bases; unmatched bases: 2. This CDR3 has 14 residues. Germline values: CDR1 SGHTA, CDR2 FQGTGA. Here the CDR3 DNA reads TGTGCCAGCAGCCTAGCGGGGGTTTACAATGAGCAGTTCTTC. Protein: CASSLAGVYNEQFF.

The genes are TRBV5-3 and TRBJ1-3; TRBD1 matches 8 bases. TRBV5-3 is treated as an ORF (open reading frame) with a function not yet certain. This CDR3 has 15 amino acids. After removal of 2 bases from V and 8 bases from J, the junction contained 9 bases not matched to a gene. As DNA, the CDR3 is TGTGCCAGAAGCTTACATCGGCAGGGGGCTGACACCATATATTTT. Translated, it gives CARSLHRQGADTIYF.

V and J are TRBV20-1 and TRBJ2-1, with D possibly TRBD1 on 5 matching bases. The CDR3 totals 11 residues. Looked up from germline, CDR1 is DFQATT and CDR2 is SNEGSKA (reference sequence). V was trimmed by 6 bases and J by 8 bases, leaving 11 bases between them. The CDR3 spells CSAPLGDEQFF. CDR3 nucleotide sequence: TGCAGTGCCCCCCTAGGGGATGAGCAGTTCTTC.

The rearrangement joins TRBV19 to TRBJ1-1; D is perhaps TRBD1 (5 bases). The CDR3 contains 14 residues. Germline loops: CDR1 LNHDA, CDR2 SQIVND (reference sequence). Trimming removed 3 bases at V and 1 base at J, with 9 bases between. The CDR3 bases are TGTGCCAGTAGTATTAACAGGAAGAACACTGAAGCTTTCTTT. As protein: CASSINRKNTEAFF.

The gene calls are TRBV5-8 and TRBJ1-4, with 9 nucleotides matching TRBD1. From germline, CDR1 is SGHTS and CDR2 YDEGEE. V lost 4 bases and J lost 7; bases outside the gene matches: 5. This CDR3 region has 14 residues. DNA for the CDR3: TGTGCCAGCAGCCCCGGGACAGGGCTTGAAAAACTGTTTTTT. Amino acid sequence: CASSPGTGLEKLFF.

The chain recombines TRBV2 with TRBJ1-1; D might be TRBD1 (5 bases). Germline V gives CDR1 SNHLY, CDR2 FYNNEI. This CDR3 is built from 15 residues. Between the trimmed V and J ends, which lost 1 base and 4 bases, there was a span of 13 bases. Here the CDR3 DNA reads TGTGCCAGCAGTGAAGAGCGGGGGTGGGGCACTGAAGCTTTCTTT. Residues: CASSEERGWGTEAFF.

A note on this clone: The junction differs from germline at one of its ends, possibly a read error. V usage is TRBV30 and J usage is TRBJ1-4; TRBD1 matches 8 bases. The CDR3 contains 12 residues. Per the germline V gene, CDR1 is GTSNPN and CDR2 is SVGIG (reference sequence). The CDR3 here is CAMDRDTEKLIF. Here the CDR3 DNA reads TGTGCCATGGACAGGGACACCGAAAAACTCATTTTT.

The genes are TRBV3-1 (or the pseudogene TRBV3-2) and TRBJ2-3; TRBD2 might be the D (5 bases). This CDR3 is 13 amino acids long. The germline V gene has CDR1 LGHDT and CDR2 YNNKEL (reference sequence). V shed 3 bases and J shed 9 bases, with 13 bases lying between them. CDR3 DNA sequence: TGTGCCAGCAGCCAGGGAGATGAAAGGACGCAGTATTTT. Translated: CASSQGDERTQYF.

The CDR3 reads CASSIDSASGRYNEQFF. The CDR3 nucleotides are TGTGCCAGTAGTATAGATAGCGCTAGCGGACGCTACAATGAGCAGTTCTTC. This rearrangement joins TRBV19 to TRBJ2-1, with TRBD2 matching over 7 bases. The CDR3 has 17 residues. Germline CDR1 LNHDA, CDR2 SQIVND (reference sequence). The J segment lost 3 bases and the V segment lost 0 bases, leaving 8 bases of the junction unmatched.

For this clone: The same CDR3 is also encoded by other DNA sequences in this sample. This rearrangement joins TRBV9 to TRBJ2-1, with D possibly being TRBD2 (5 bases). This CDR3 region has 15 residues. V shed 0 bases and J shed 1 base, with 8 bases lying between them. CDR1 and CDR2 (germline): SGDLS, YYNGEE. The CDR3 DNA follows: TGTGCCAGCAGCGTAGGGGCGGGTTCCTACAATGAGCAGTTCTTC. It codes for CASSVGAGSYNEQFF. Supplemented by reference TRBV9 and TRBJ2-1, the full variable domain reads DSGVTQTPKHLITATGQRVTLRCSPRSGDLSVYWYQQSLDQGLQFLIQYYNGEERAKGNILERFSAQQFPDLHSELNLSSLELGDSALYFCASSVGAGSYNEQFFGPGTRLTVL.

The chain's CDR3 is CASSLTTGYTYEQYF. The DNA for the CDR3 is TGTGCCAGCAGCTTAACGACAGGGTATACCTACGAGCAGTACTTC. The gene calls are TRBV5-6 and TRBJ2-7; 7 bases match TRBD1. The CDR3 consists of 15 residues. V gave up 2 bases and J gave up 2 bases; unmatched junction bases: 7. Germline CDR1 SGHDT, CDR2 YYEEEE.

CDR3 amino acids: CASSLSGGLQETQYF. CDR3 coding DNA: TGTGCCAGCAGTTTAAGCGGGGGACTCCAAGAGACCCAGTACTTC. The rearrangement joins TRBV27 to TRBJ2-5, with 8 bases lining up with TRBD2. The V segment lost 2 bases and the J segment 1 base; nucleotides outside the gene matches: 3. The germline V gene has CDR1 MNHEY and CDR2 SMNVEV (reference sequence). The CDR3 loop spans 15 amino acids.

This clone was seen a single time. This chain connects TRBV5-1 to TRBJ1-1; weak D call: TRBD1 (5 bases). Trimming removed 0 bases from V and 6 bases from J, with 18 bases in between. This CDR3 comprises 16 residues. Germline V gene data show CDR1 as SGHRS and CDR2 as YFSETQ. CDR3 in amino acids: CASSLANRPPGSEAFF. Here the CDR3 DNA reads TGCGCCAGCAGCTTGGCAAACAGGCCGCCTGGGTCTGAAGCTTTCTTT.

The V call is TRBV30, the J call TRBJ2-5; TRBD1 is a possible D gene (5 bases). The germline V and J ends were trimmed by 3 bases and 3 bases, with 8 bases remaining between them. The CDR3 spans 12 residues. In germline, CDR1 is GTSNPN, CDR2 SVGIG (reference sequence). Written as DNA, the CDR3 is TGTGCCTGGAGCGACAGCGAAGAGACCCAGTACTTC. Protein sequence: CAWSDSEETQYF.

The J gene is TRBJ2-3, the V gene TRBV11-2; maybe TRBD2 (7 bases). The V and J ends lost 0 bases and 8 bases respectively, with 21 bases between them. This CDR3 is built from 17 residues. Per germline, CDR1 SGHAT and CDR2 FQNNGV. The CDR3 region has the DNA TGTGCCAGCAGCTTAGATCGGTATGGGGGGGCGCGAGGTACGCAGTATTTT. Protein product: CASSLDRYGGARGTQYF.

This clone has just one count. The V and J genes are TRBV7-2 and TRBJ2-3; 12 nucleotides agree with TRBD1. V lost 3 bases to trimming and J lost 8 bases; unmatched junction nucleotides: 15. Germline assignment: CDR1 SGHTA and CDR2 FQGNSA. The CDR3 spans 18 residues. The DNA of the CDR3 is TGTGCCAGCAGCTTGGTCGGGGGGACAGGGGGCGGGCGAGGTACGCAGTATTTT. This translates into CASSLVGGTGGGRGTQYF.

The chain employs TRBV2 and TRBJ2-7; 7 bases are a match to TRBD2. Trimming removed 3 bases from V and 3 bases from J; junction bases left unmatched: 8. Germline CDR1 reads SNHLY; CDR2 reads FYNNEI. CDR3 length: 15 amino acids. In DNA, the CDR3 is TGTGCCAGCAGTGATAAGGGATGGACTAGCTACGAGCAGTACTTC. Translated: CASSDKGWTSYEQYF.